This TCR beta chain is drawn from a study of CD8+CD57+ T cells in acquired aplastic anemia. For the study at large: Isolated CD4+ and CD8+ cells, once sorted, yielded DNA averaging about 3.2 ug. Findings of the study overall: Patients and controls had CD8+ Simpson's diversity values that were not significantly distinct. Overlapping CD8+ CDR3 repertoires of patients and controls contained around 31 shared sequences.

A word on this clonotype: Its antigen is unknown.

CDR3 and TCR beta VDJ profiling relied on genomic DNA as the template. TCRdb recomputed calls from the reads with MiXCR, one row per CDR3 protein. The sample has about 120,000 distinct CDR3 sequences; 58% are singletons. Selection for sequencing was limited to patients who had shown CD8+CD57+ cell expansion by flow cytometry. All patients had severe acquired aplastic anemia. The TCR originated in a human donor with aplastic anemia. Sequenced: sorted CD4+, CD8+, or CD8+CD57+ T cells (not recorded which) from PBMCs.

The CDR3 sequence: CASSPPGAGLAGDNEQFF. CDR3 DNA: TGTGCCAGCAGCCCCCCAGGGGCCGGATTAGCGGGGGACAATGAGCAGTTCTTC. The V gene is TRBV7-9, the J gene TRBJ2-1, with 9 positions matching TRBD2. CDR1 is SEHNR, CDR2 FQNEAQ, per germline (reference sequence). J gave up 5 bases and V 5 bases, and 16 bases lay outside the gene matches. This CDR3 has 18 residues. The complete variable domain, with remaining parts taken from reference TRBV7-9 and TRBJ2-1, reads DTGVSQNPRHKITKRGQNVTFRCDPISEHNRLYWYRQTLGQGPEFLTYFQNEAQLEKSRLLSDRFSAERPKGSFSTLEIQRTEQGDSAMYLCASSPPGAGLAGDNEQFFGPGTRLTVL.